The 23 T cell receptor beta chains reported below all come from one sample, sequenced in a study of T cell repertoires in ileal Crohn's disease. Indicated time point: neoterminal ileum biopsy at postoperative endoscopy, about 6 months after surgery. Generated by immunoSEQ multiplex PCR, the TCRdb table keeps only in-frame clones and is missing some. The data hold some 16,000 clones, with 72% observed a single time. The specimen was ileal tissue. The receptors were sampled from an adult with Crohn's disease.

V usage is TRBV29-1 and J usage is TRBJ2-7, with 9 bases lining up with TRBD1. The V and J ends lost 2 bases and 6 bases, in that order; junction bases with no gene match: 2. Germline V gives CDR1 SQVTM, CDR2 ANQGSEA. The length of the CDR3 is 12 residues. The CDR3 DNA is TGCAGCGTTGAATCGACAGGGGGCGAGCAGTACTTC. Translation gives CSVESTGGEQYF.

The chain couples TRBV7-2 to TRBJ1-2; 7 bases line up with TRBD1. V dropped 5 bases and J dropped 6; count of bases not matched to a gene: 6. The CDR3 covers 13 residues. Germline V gene lookup returns CDR1 SGHTA and CDR2 FQGNSA. The CDR3 is CASSPGQRHGYTF. In DNA, the CDR3 is TGTGCCAGCAGCCCGGGACAGAGACATGGCTACACCTTC.

The V and J genes are TRBV2 and TRBJ2-5; TRBD2 agrees at 7 bases. The length of the CDR3 is 15 residues. The germline CDR1 and CDR2 sequences are SNHLY and FYNNEI. The V gene end was trimmed by 1 base and the J gene end by 5 bases; junction bases not matched to a gene: 7. Here the CDR3 DNA reads TGTGCCAGCAGTGAAGGCGGCGGGGGACTGGAGACCCAGTACTTC. It translates to CASSEGGGGLETQYF.

A note on this clone: The sample has other DNA sequences that encode this CDR3 too. CDR3: CASRRTGGDTGELFF. CDR3 nucleotide sequence: TGTGCCAGTAGGAGGACAGGGGGAGACACCGGGGAGCTGTTTTTT. The V gene is TRBV19, the J gene TRBJ2-2, with TRBD1 identical over 10 bases. CDR1 LNHDA and CDR2 SQIVND come from the germline V gene (reference sequence). The J segment lost 3 bases and the V segment lost 6 bases, leaving 4 bases of the junction unmatched. The CDR3 has 15 residues. Full variable domain (outside the CDR3, taken from reference TRBV19 and TRBJ2-2): DGGITQSPKYLFRKEGQNVTLSCEQNLNHDAMYWYRQDPGQGLRLIYYSQIVNDFQKGDIAEGYSVSREKKESFPLTVTSAQKNPTAFYLCASRRTGGDTGELFFGEGSRLTVL.

This sequence joins TRBV6-5 and TRBJ1-1; D is uncertain. Trimming removed 6 bases from V and 1 base from J, with 9 bases in between. Germline V gene lookup returns CDR1 MNHEY and CDR2 SVGAGI. The CDR3 is 13 amino acids. In DNA form, the CDR3 reads TGTGCCAGCAGGCCGTACGGGAACACTGAAGCTTTCTTT. Translating gives CASRPYGNTEAFF.

Only a few counts were recorded for this clone. The genes are TRBV19 and TRBJ1-5; TRBD1 might be the D (5 bases). The CDR3 has 15 amino acids. Germline V lookup: CDR1 LNHDA, CDR2 SQIVND (reference sequence). With 5 bases removed from V and 6 bases from J, the gap between germline ends came to 17 bases. CDR3 DNA: TGTGCCAGTAGTCCCCAAGGCAGGGAGGGTCAGCCCCAGCATTTT. This translates into CASSPQGREGQPQHF. The full variable domain, completed using reference TRBV19 and TRBJ1-5, is DGGITQSPKYLFRKEGQNVTLSCEQNLNHDAMYWYRQDPGQGLRLIYYSQIVNDFQKGDIAEGYSVSREKKESFPLTVTSAQKNPTAFYLCASSPQGREGQPQHFGDGTRLSIL.

This clone occurred a few times. The chain recombines TRBV7-9 with TRBJ1-1, with 7 positions matching TRBD1. CDR1 is SEHNR, CDR2 FQNEAQ, per germline (reference sequence). Trimming took 5 bases from V and 3 from J; bases not matched to a gene: 6. The CDR3 covers 14 residues. CDR3 loop: CASSQLTGYTEAFF. In DNA form, the CDR3 reads TGTGCCAGCAGCCAATTGACAGGGTACACTGAAGCTTTCTTT.

The chain is built from TRBV5-1 and TRBJ2-7; weak D call: TRBD1 (5 bases). Germline loops: CDR1 SGHRS, CDR2 YFSETQ. The CDR3 is made up of 14 amino acids. Trimming removed 2 bases at V and 3 bases at J, with 12 bases between. CDR3 protein: CASSLGGAVYEQYF. The CDR3 DNA is TGCGCCAGCAGCTTAGGTGGGGCGGTCTACGAGCAGTACTTC.

The J gene is TRBJ1-4, the V gene TRBV15; no clear D. From germline, CDR1 is LNHNV and CDR2 YYDKDF (reference sequence). This CDR3 is built from 12 residues. Trimming removed 1 base from V and 7 bases from J, with 4 bases in between. CDR3 protein: CATSRGPEKLFF. CDR3 DNA: TGTGCCACCAGCAGAGGGCCTGAAAAACTGTTTTTT.

This rearrangement joins TRBV4-1 to TRBJ1-5; 7 bases map to TRBD1. Looked up from germline, CDR1 is MGHRA and CDR2 is YSYEKL. The CDR3 runs 16 residues. V lost 3 bases to trimming and J lost 3 bases; unmatched junction nucleotides: 8. This CDR3 reads CASSHTGTAVNQPQHF. In nucleotides, the CDR3 is TGCGCCAGCAGCCACACCGGGACAGCGGTCAATCAGCCCCAGCATTTT.

This rearrangement joins TRBV11-2 to TRBJ2-5; possibly TRBD2 for D (6 bases). Germline assignment: CDR1 SGHAT and CDR2 FQNNGV. This CDR3 spans 16 amino acids. V lost 0 bases, J lost 2 bases, and 13 bases lay in between. The CDR3 loop is CASSLDGIAAQETQYF. Here the CDR3 DNA reads TGTGCCAGCAGCTTAGATGGGATAGCGGCGCAAGAGACCCAGTACTTC. The full variable domain, in which reference TRBV11-2 and TRBJ2-5 provide the parts outside the CDR3, is EAGVAQSPRYKIIEKRQSVAFWCNPISGHATLYWYQQILGQGPKLLIQFQNNGVVDDSQLPKDRFSAERLKGVDSTLKIQPAKLEDSAVYLCASSLDGIAAQETQYFGPGTRLLVL.

This clone was found once. V is TRBV7-9 and J is TRBJ2-3; 7 bases are a match to TRBD2. The V and J ends lost 4 bases and 4 bases, in that order; junction bases with no gene match: 8. This CDR3 has 15 residues. Germline CDR1 reads SEHNR; CDR2 reads FQNEAQ (reference sequence). The CDR3 DNA is TGTGCCAGCAGCTCGGGCCCACTAGCGTCAGATACGCAGTATTTT. Its translation is CASSSGPLASDTQYF.

The chain recombines TRBV2 with TRBJ1-1; D is undetermined. V was clipped by 4 bases and J by 6 bases, with 12 bases between them. The CDR3 consists of 13 residues. Germline loops: CDR1 SNHLY, CDR2 FYNNEI. CDR3 coding DNA: TGTGCCAGCAGTGGGCTCCTTGGTTCTGAAGCTTTCTTT. This gives the protein CASSGLLGSEAFF. Full variable domain (missing parts from reference TRBV2 and TRBJ1-1): EPEVTQTPSHQVTQMGQEVILRCVPISNHLYFYWYRQILGQKVEFLVSFYNNEISEKSEIFDDQFSVERPDGSNFTLKIRSTKLEDSAMYFCASSGLLGSEAFFGQGTRLTVV.

This clone was seen only once. The chain employs TRBV5-6 and TRBJ2-5; 7 bases are a match to TRBD1. V was pared by 2 bases and J by 5 bases, with 9 bases of the junction left unmatched. Germline V CDR1 and CDR2: SGHDT, YYEEEE. The CDR3 runs to 15 residues. CDR3 in DNA: TGTGCCAGCAGCTTTTCAGGGGGAGTGGTGGAGACCCAGTACTTC. Its protein is CASSFSGGVVETQYF.

The chain uses TRBV18 and TRBJ2-7, with D tentatively TRBD1 (5 bases). This CDR3 spans 12 amino acids. Trimming cost V 8 bases and J 4 bases, with 12 bases left between them. Germline V gives CDR1 KGHSH, CDR2 LQKENI. For the CDR3, the DNA is TGTGCCAGCGGACAACGGGCGTACGAGCAGTACTTC. Residues: CASGQRAYEQYF. Variable domain in full (rest from reference TRBV18 and TRBJ2-7): NAGVMQNPRHLVRRRGQEARLRCSPMKGHSHVYWYRQLPEEGLKFMVYLQKENIIDESGMPKERFSAEFPKEGPSILRIQQVVRGDSAAYFCASGQRAYEQYFGPGTRLTVT.

The sample holds a few counts of this clone. The chain carries TRBV10-3 and TRBJ1-1; a possible D gene is TRBD1 (5 bases). The CDR3 totals 13 residues. Germline values: CDR1 ENHRY, CDR2 SYGVKD. Trimming shortened V by 6 bases and J by 5 bases, and 13 bases separated the two germline ends. The CDR3 sequence: CAISRSGGTEAFF. As DNA, the CDR3 is TGTGCCATCAGCCGGTCGGGGGGAACTGAAGCTTTCTTT.

V gene TRBV7-9 combines with J gene TRBJ2-7, with D possibly TRBD2 on 5 matching bases. CDR1 is SEHNR, CDR2 FQNEAQ, per germline (reference sequence). This CDR3 is 14 amino acids long. The V gene lost 5 bases and the J gene lost 1 base, with 12 bases spanning the gap. CDR3 DNA: TGTGCCAGCAGCCTAAGCGGTTCTTCCTACGAGCAGTACTTC. Its translation is CASSLSGSSYEQYF.

This chain connects TRBV6-6 to TRBJ1-3; the match to TRBD1 covers 10 bases. This CDR3 spans 16 amino acids. Germline V gene data show CDR1 as MNHNY and CDR2 as SVGAGI (reference sequence). The ends lost 5 bases at V and 0 bases at J; junction bases unmatched: 4. The CDR3 reads CASSRQGANSGNTIYF. CDR3 DNA sequence: TGTGCCAGCAGTAGACAGGGGGCCAACTCTGGAAACACCATATATTTT.

The chain couples TRBV18 to TRBJ2-1, with 8 bases fitting TRBD2. CDR3 length: 15 amino acids. Trimming took 3 bases from V and 4 from J; bases not matched to a gene: 5. Germline V gives CDR1 KGHSH, CDR2 LQKENI. The CDR3 DNA is TGTGCCAGCTCACCCTCCCAGCGGGGGTACAATGAGCAGTTCTTC. Translating it yields CASSPSQRGYNEQFF.

This rearrangement joins TRBV27 to TRBJ2-7, with D unresolved. Between the trimmed V and J ends, which lost 5 bases and 5 bases, there was a span of 16 bases. Germline values: CDR1 MNHEY, CDR2 SMNVEV (reference sequence). This CDR3 is 14 amino acids long. DNA of the CDR3: TGTGCCAGCAGTCTGGCCGGGTACGTCCACGAGCAGTACTTC. Protein sequence: CASSLAGYVHEQYF.

This chain connects TRBV6-5 to TRBJ1-4; the match to TRBD1 covers 8 bases. Unmatched junction bases numbered 10, after V lost 5 bases and J lost 8 bases. The V gene's germline CDR1 is MNHEY and CDR2 SVGAGI. The CDR3 length is 15 residues. CDR3 bases: TGTGCCAGCAGTCCGGACAGGGCCCCCAGGGAAAAACTGTTTTTT. It is translated as CASSPDRAPREKLFF.

The chain recombines TRBV4-3 with TRBJ1-6, with 9 bases aligning to TRBD1. This CDR3 has 15 residues. In germline, CDR1 is LGHNA, CDR2 YSLEER. Trimming cost V 3 bases and J 9 bases; bases outside gene matches: 6. The CDR3 protein is CASSHGTGLRSPLHF. Here the CDR3 DNA reads TGCGCCAGCAGCCATGGGACAGGGTTGCGTTCACCCCTCCACTTT.

The chain couples TRBV29-1 to TRBJ2-3; 11 bases are shared with TRBD1. This CDR3 comprises 15 residues. V shed 1 base, J shed 4 bases, and the junction held 4 bases outside the gene matches. Germline V lookup: CDR1 SQVTM, CDR2 ANQGSEA. The CDR3 loop is CSVEGTGGISDTQYF. The CDR3 DNA follows: TGCAGCGTTGAAGGGACAGGGGGCATATCAGATACGCAGTATTTT.